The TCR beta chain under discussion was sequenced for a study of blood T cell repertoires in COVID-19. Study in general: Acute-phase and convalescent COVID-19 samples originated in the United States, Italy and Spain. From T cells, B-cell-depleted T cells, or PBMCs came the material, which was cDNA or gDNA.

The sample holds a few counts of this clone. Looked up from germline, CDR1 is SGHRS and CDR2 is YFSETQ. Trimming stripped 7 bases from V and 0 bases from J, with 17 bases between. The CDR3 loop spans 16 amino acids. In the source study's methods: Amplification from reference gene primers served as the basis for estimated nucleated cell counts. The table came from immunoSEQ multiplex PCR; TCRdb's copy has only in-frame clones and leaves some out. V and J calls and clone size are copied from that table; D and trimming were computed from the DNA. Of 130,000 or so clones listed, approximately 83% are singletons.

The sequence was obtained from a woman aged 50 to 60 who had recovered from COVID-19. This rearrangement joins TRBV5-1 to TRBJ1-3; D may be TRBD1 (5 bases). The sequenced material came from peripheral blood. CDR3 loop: CASSVLGPDSGNTIYF. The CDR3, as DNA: TGCGCCAGCTCAGTCTTGGGGCCAGACTCTGGAAACACCATATATTTT. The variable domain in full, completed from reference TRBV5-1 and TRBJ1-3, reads KAGVTQTPRYLIKTRGQQVTLSCSPISGHRSVSWYQQTPGQGLQFLFEYFSETQRNKGNFPGRFSGRQFSNSRSEMNVSTLELGDSALYLCASSVLGPDSGNTIYFGEGSWLTVV.